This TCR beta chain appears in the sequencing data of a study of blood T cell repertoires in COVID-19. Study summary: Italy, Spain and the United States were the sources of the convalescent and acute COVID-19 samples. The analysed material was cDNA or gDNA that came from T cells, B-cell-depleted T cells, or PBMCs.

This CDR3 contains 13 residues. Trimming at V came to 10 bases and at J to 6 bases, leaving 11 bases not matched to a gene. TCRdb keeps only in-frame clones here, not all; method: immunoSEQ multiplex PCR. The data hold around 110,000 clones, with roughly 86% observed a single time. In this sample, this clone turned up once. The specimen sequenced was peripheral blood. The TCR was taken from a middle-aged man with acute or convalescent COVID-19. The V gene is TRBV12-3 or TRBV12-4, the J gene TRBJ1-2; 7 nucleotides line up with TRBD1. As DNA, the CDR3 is TGTGCCACCAGGGGGTCCGGGGTCAATGGCTACACCTTC. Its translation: CATRGSGVNGYTF.